This T cell receptor beta chain was sequenced during a study of T cells in Graves' hyperthyroidism and ophthalmopathy. RNA transcripts yielded amplified TCR beta CDR3 regions. In the first-round RT-PCR of the TCR CDR3, the HTBI primer set was used. Each CDR3 protein gets one entry after TCRdb re-called the multiplex PCR reads with MiXCR. The sample lists nearly 600,000 distinct CDR3 sequences, approximately 14% seen once, with almost 6% in the top ten. This clonotype showed up many times. What it binds is unknown. Study observations and caveats: A model using 13 V-J features told ophthalmopathy apart from stable hyperthyroidism.

Blood sampling occurred at first hyperthyroidism diagnosis, ahead of any ophthalmopathy symptoms. Sequencing was performed on blood. This receptor was taken from a woman in her thirties with Graves' hyperthyroidism that later progressed to Graves' ophthalmopathy.

The CDR3 loop reads CSASPGRSTEAFF. The CDR3 DNA sequence: TGCAGTGCTAGTCCGGGGAGGTCGACTGAAGCTTTCTTT. This chain uses TRBV20-1 with TRBJ1-1; D is undetermined. Germline CDR1 DFQATT, CDR2 SNEGSKA (reference sequence). This CDR3 is built from 13 residues. With 3 bases removed from V and 5 bases from J, the gap between germline ends came to 13 bases.